This T cell receptor beta chain was observed in a study of cytomegalovirus exposure and HLA in healthy donors. General study results and limits: A missense variant in DCLRE1C was later tied to TCR beta V- and J-gene trimming.

Notes on this clone: Its specificity is unknown.

Germline V gene lookup returns CDR1 LNHDA and CDR2 SQIVND (reference sequence). The V end lost 10 bases, the J end lost 0 bases, and 6 bases lay between the germline ends. The CDR3 sequence is 11 residues long. Amplification used 60 Vbeta primers and 13 Jbeta primers. The method was immunoSEQ multiplex PCR; TCRdb's version includes in-frame clones alone and lacks a portion of them. The sample has under 200,000 clones; approximately 71% are singletons. V and J are TRBV19 and TRBJ1-1, with D unclear. The sequenced sample consisted of PBMCs. The sequence was obtained from a man in his fifties in good health and CMV-seronegative. The CDR3 DNA sequence: TGTGCCACCCAATTGAACACTGAAGCTTTCTTT. This codes for CATQLNTEAFF.